The text below deals with one T cell receptor beta chain. Its antigen is undetermined. A sort by CD45RO/CCR7/CD25/CD127/CD95/CD27 yielded CD4+ naive, central memory, regulatory and stem cell-like memory cells. The sample comes from a study of beta chain features in type 1 diabetes. Study results and limitations: Type 1 diabetes patients had TCRB CDR3s that were shorter (moderately but significantly so) in all four CD4+ subsets.

This CDR3 contains 14 residues. V was pared by 5 bases and J by 3 bases, with 3 bases of the junction left unmatched. Germline CDR1 MNHNY, CDR2 SVGAGI (reference sequence). Sequencing targeted expressed TCRB transcripts, as all isolated RNA had been reverse transcribed. This table comes from immunoSEQ multiplex PCR, and its TCRdb copy is limited to in-frame clones, with some not included. The sample gives 600,000 or so clones, around 15% of which show up once; roughly 0.04% is in the top ten. This sequence was found in a young man with type 1 diabetes. Sequencing was carried out using naive CD4+ T cells from blood. The chain employs TRBV6-6 and TRBJ2-5; 10 nucleotides match TRBD1. Here the CDR3 reads CASSPGTGEETQYF. The CDR3 DNA reads as TGTGCCAGCAGTCCCGGGACAGGGGAAGAGACCCAGTACTTC.